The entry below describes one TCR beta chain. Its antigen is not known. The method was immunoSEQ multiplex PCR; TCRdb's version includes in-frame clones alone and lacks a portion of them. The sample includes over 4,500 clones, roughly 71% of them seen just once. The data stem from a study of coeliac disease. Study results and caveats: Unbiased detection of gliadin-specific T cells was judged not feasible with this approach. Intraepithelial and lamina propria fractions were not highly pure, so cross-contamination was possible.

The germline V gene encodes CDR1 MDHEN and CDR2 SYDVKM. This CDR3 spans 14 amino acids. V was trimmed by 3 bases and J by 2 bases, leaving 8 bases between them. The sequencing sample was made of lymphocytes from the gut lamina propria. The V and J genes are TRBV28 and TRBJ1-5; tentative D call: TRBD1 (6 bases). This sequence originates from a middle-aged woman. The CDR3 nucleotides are TGTGCCAGCAGTTTTCCAGGGGGCAATCAGCCCCAGCATTTT. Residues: CASSFPGGNQPQHF. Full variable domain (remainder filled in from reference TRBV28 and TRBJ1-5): DVKVTQSSRYLVKRTGEKVFLECVQDMDHENMFWYRQDPGLGLRLIYFSYDVKMKEKGDIPEGYSVSREKKERFSLILESASTNQTSMYLCASSFPGGNQPQHFGDGTRLSIL.